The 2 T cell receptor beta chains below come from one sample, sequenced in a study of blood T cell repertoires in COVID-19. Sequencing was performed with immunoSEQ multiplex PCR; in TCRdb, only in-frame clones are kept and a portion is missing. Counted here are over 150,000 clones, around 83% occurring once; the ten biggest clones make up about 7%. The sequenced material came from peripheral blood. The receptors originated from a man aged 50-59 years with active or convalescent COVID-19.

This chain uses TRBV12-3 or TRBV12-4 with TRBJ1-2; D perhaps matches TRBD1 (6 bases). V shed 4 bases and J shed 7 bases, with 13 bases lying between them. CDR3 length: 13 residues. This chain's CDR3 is CASSSGGGGGYTF. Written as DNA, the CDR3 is TGTGCCAGCAGTTCGGGAGGGGGAGGTGGCTACACCTTC.

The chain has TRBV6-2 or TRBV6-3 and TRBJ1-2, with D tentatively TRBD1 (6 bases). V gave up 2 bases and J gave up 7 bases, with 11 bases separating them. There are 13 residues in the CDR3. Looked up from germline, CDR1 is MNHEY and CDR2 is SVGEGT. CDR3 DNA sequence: TGTGCCAGCAGTTACGCAGGGGCCGGTGGCTACACCTTC. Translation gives CASSYAGAGGYTF.